A single sample is the source of the 30 T cell receptor beta chains below, sequenced in a study of T-cell reconstitution after alpha-beta-depleted transplantation in children (dated by TCRdb to 2016 to 2018). The library was produced with PCR. The reads were generated on an Illumina HiSeq 2500. TCR libraries were prepared with molecular barcoding, using unique molecular identifiers to normalize TCRbeta repertoire quantification. The public reads were reanalyzed by TCRdb: fastp trimming at Q25, MiXCR alignment, in-frame beta chains only. Rows matching on CDR3 protein sequence are summarized as one entry with the most common DNA and genes. The sample table contains 250,000 to 300,000 distinct CDR3 sequences; only one count was recorded for 9.9% of them. The ten largest clones capture about 9.4% of the sample. Here the sequenced sample was PBMCs from the stem cell graft donor, taken from the stem cell graft. All receptors derive from a human donor who donated a stem cell graft to a child with SCID.

This clonotype was counted at least ten times. Germline and junction disagree at one end, which may indicate a read error. V is TRBV5-1 and J is TRBJ2-3; D remains ambiguous. CDR1 is SGHRS, CDR2 YFSETQ, per germline. The CDR3 sequence is 13 residues long. The CDR3 here is CASSLLGTDTQYF. In nucleotides, the CDR3 is TGTGCCAGCAGTTTATTAGGCACAGATACGCAGTATTTT.

The chain employs TRBV12-3 or TRBV12-4 and TRBJ2-3, with a tentative D call TRBD2 (5 bases). The CDR3 loop spans 14 amino acids. Trimming shortened V by 5 bases and J by 0 bases, and 9 bases separated the two germline ends. The CDR3 loop is CASSLTISTDTQYF. CDR3 bases: TGTGCCAGCAGTCTGACTATTAGCACAGATACGCAGTATTTT.

Ten or more counts support this clonotype. V usage is TRBV5-5 and J usage is TRBJ2-7; 7 nucleotides agree with TRBD1. The CDR3 runs to 15 residues. From germline, CDR1 is SGHKS and CDR2 YYEKEE (reference sequence). The junction had 8 bases not matched to a gene; V was cut back by 3 bases and J by 2 bases. CDR3: CASSSDGTATYEQYF. The CDR3, as DNA: TGTGCCAGCAGCTCAGACGGGACAGCGACCTACGAGCAGTACTTC.

This sequence joins TRBV5-1 and TRBJ1-4; TRBD1 matches at 9 bases. J was trimmed by 2 bases and V by 5 bases; bases with no gene match: 4. Germline-derived CDR1 and CDR2 are SGHRS and YFSETQ. CDR3 length equals 15 residues. CDR3 region: CASRLQGATNEKLFF. CDR3 nucleotides: TGCGCCAGCAGATTACAGGGGGCGACTAATGAAAAACTGTTTTTT. Variable domain in full (rest from reference TRBV5-1 and TRBJ1-4): KAGVTQTPRYLIKTRGQQVTLSCSPISGHRSVSWYQQTPGQGLQFLFEYFSETQRNKGNFPGRFSGRQFSNSRSEMNVSTLELGDSALYLCASRLQGATNEKLFFGSGTQLSVL.

The chain links TRBV7-2 to TRBJ2-3, with D perhaps assigned TRBD1 or TRBD2 (5 bases each). The CDR3 loop spans 13 amino acids. The germline V gene has CDR1 SGHTA and CDR2 FQGNSA. Trimming removed 8 bases from V and 0 bases from J, with 9 bases in between. CDR3: CASRDGSTDTQYF. CDR3 bases: TGTGCCAGCCGGGACGGCAGCACAGATACGCAGTATTTT. Complete variable domain (other parts from reference TRBV7-2 and TRBJ2-3): GAGVSQSPSNKVTEKGKDVELRCDPISGHTALYWYRQSLGQGLEFLIYFQGNSAPDKSGLPSDRFSAERTGGSVSTLTIQRTQQEDSAVYLCASRDGSTDTQYFGPGTRLTVL.

This sequence joins TRBV18 and TRBJ2-3; D gene ambiguous. The CDR3 covers 13 residues. The germline V gene has CDR1 KGHSH and CDR2 LQKENI. Trimming pared 3 bases from V and 4 bases from J, leaving 8 bases between. For the CDR3, the DNA is TGTGCCAGCTCACCCATTGGGGCAGATACGCAGTATTTT. Translated: CASSPIGADTQYF. Full variable domain (missing parts from reference TRBV18 and TRBJ2-3): NAGVMQNPRHLVRRRGQEARLRCSPMKGHSHVYWYRQLPEEGLKFMVYLQKENIIDESGMPKERFSAEFPKEGPSILRIQQVVRGDSAAYFCASSPIGADTQYFGPGTRLTVL.

Ten or more counts support this clonotype. The chain combines TRBV12-3 or TRBV12-4 with TRBJ2-7; TRBD1 matches 9 bases. After removal of 4 bases from V and 3 bases from J, the junction contained 10 bases not matched to a gene. This CDR3 contains 16 residues. The CDR3 nucleotides are TGTGCCAGCAGTTCAACGGGACAGGGAAAGGGCTACGAGCAGTACTTC. This translates into CASSSTGQGKGYEQYF.

J is TRBJ1-3 and V is TRBV12-3 or TRBV12-4; TRBD1 aligns across 10 bases. With V trimmed by 5 bases and J by 4 bases, 11 bases remained unmatched. This CDR3 spans 17 amino acids. In nucleotides, the CDR3 is TGTGCCAGCAGTGGGACAGGGGTCCCTTCAGGGGGAAACACCATATATTTT. Amino acids: CASSGTGVPSGGNTIYF.

The rearrangement joins TRBV7-9 to TRBJ2-4; perhaps TRBD2 as D (6 bases). The germline V gene has CDR1 SEHNR and CDR2 FQNEAQ (reference sequence). The CDR3 is made up of 16 amino acids. Trimming stripped 5 bases from V and 3 bases from J, with 17 bases between. In DNA form, the CDR3 reads TGTGCCAGCAGCCCGCGGGGCCCCCTCCTCAAAAACATTCAGTACTTC. Its protein is CASSPRGPLLKNIQYF.

There are a few counts of this clonotype. The chain uses TRBV6-5 and TRBJ2-5; no firm D call. The V gene's germline CDR1 is MNHEY and CDR2 SVGAGI. This CDR3 comprises 12 residues. Trimming took off 3 bases at V and 5 bases at J, with 7 bases between the two ends. CDR3 in DNA: TGTGCCAGCAGTTATGGGAAGGAGACCCAGTACTTC. Translation gives CASSYGKETQYF.

In its sample, this clonotype was seen a few times. The V gene is TRBV5-1, the J gene TRBJ2-3; TRBD1 aligns across 9 bases. V gave up 3 bases and J gave up 4 bases; unmatched junction bases: 6. Germline values: CDR1 SGHRS, CDR2 YFSETQ. The CDR3 is 15 residues long. CDR3 sequence: CASSYTGGGPDTQYF. The CDR3 nucleotides read TGCGCCAGCAGCTATACAGGGGGCGGTCCAGATACGCAGTATTTT.

The chain carries TRBV4-1 and TRBJ2-3; D ambiguous. Germline CDR1 reads MGHRA; CDR2 reads YSYEKL. V shed 1 base and J shed 1 base, with 9 bases lying between them. The CDR3 extends over 15 amino acids. The CDR3 DNA reads as TGCGCCAGCAGCCAAGGGTTTTGGGGCACAGATACGCAGTATTTT. It specifies CASSQGFWGTDTQYF.

This clonotype has a count of ten or more. The J gene is TRBJ2-1, the V gene TRBV2; D is possibly TRBD1 (5 bases). V lost 1 base and J lost 2, with 6 bases in between. Germline-derived CDR1 and CDR2 are SNHLY and FYNNEI. The CDR3 runs 14 residues. CDR3: CASSEEGPYNEQFF. The CDR3 DNA reads as TGTGCCAGCAGTGAAGAGGGGCCCTACAATGAGCAGTTCTTC.

The table lists this clonotype with a few counts. The rearrangement uses TRBV6-1 and TRBJ2-1; the D gene is possibly TRBD2 (5 bases). Per the germline V gene, CDR1 is MNHNS and CDR2 is SASEGT. CDR3 length: 15 residues. V dropped 8 bases and J dropped 3 bases, with 17 bases sitting between them. The CDR3 here is CASRRLTLLYNEQFF. The CDR3 nucleotides are TGTGCCAGCCGACGACTAACCCTCCTCTACAATGAGCAGTTCTTC.

The table lists this clonotype with many counts. The chain links TRBV5-1 to TRBJ2-3; no clear D gene. Trimming removed 5 bases at V and 2 bases at J, with 12 bases between. The CDR3 runs to 14 residues. CDR1 and CDR2 from the germline V gene are SGHRS and YFSETQ. The chain's CDR3 is CASSFDLPTDTQYF. In nucleotides, the CDR3 is TGCGCCAGCAGTTTTGACTTACCCACAGATACGCAGTATTTT.

This clonotype was counted only a few times. The V call is TRBV5-5, the J call TRBJ2-5, with D perhaps matching TRBD1 (6 bases). V shed 4 bases and J shed 1 base, with 14 bases lying between them. The CDR3 is 15 amino acids. CDR1 and CDR2 from the germline V gene are SGHKS and YYEKEE (reference sequence). CDR3 protein: CASSLGAGVQETQYF. The CDR3 coding sequence is TGTGCCAGCAGCCTCGGTGCAGGGGTCCAAGAGACCCAGTACTTC. Supplemented by reference TRBV5-5 and TRBJ2-5, the full variable domain reads DAGVTQSPTHLIKTRGQQVTLRCSPISGHKSVSWYQQVLGQGPQFIFQYYEKEERGRGNFPDRFSARQFPNYSSELNVNALLLGDSALYLCASSLGAGVQETQYFGPGTRLLVL.

This clonotype appeared a few times. The rearrangement links TRBV6-2 or TRBV6-3 to TRBJ1-1, with 7 bases fitting TRBD1. This CDR3 has 14 residues. Germline V gene sequence: CDR1 MNHEY, CDR2 SVGEGT. The V gene end was trimmed by 7 bases and the J gene end by 6 bases; junction bases not matched to a gene: 11. This CDR3 is CASIKPGGAAEAFF. CDR3 in DNA: TGTGCCAGCATCAAACCAGGGGGGGCAGCTGAAGCTTTCTTT.

Note on this clonotype: This sequence may be a read error, since a much larger clone differs from it by one base. The CDR3 DNA reads TGCAGTGCTAGACCGCCTAGCACAGATACGAAGTATTTT. It is translated as CSARPPSTDTKYF. The chain joins TRBV20-1 to TRBJ2-3, with a tentative D call TRBD2 (5 bases). This CDR3 is 13 amino acids long. CDR1 and CDR2 from the germline V gene are DFQATT and SNEGSKA (reference sequence).

The chain links TRBV10-3 to TRBJ1-5; 12 bases agree with TRBD1. Germline trimming cut 8 bases from V and 1 base from J; bases unmatched to any gene: 6. The CDR3 has 16 residues. The germline CDR1 and CDR2 sequences are ENHRY and SYGVKD. CDR3 residues: CAIGTGGLNSNQPQHF. In DNA, the CDR3 is TGTGCCATCGGGACAGGGGGCTTAAACAGCAATCAGCCCCAGCATTTT.

This clonotype has at least ten counts. This rearrangement joins TRBV20-1 to TRBJ2-1, with TRBD1 matching over 10 bases. The CDR3 length is 14 residues. From germline, CDR1 is DFQATT and CDR2 SNEGSKA (reference sequence). V was clipped by 5 bases and J by 3 bases; unmatched bases: 4. CDR3 sequence reads: CSALGQGIYNEQFF. The CDR3 region has the DNA TGCAGTGCTTTGGGACAGGGGATCTACAATGAGCAGTTCTTC.

This clonotype came up many times. In nucleotides, the CDR3 is TGCAGTGCCGAGACAGGGACTACCTACGAGCAGTACTTC. Amino acid sequence: CSAETGTTYEQYF. The chain has TRBV20-1 and TRBJ2-7, with D perhaps TRBD1 or TRBD2 (7 bases each). Trimming pared 6 bases from V and 2 bases from J, leaving 14 bases between. The CDR3 loop spans 13 amino acids. Germline V gene data show CDR1 as DFQATT and CDR2 as SNEGSKA (reference sequence).

The sample holds a few counts of this clonotype. J is TRBJ2-2 and V is TRBV11-2; no clear D gene. The CDR3 is 14 amino acids. Germline values: CDR1 SGHAT, CDR2 FQNNGV. V was trimmed by 4 bases and J by 5 bases, leaving 11 bases between them. The CDR3 DNA reads as TGTGCCAGCAGCTGGGCCACGGAGACCGGGGAGCTGTTTTTT. Translating it yields CASSWATETGELFF.

A few counts support this clonotype. V gene TRBV12-3 or TRBV12-4 combines with J gene TRBJ2-1, with D tentatively TRBD1 or TRBD2 (5 bases each). This CDR3 spans 16 amino acids. V dropped 3 bases and J dropped 1 base, with 13 bases sitting between them. CDR3: CASSLSSWGSYNEQFF. CDR3 coding DNA: TGTGCCAGCAGTTTGTCTAGCTGGGGGTCCTACAATGAGCAGTTCTTC.

This clonotype was detected only a few times. The chain has TRBV24-1 and TRBJ2-1, with 8 bases fitting TRBD1. The CDR3 is 14 residues long. After removal of 5 bases from V and 5 bases from J, the junction contained 4 bases not matched to a gene. CDR1 and CDR2 (germline): KGHDR, SFDVKD. CDR3: CATSGTGLDNEQFF. In DNA form, the CDR3 reads TGTGCCACCAGTGGGACAGGGCTGGACAATGAGCAGTTCTTC.

This chain connects TRBV11-2 to TRBJ1-1, with D maybe TRBD1 (5 bases). Germline lookup yields CDR1 SGHAT and CDR2 FQNNGV. The CDR3 contains 14 residues. Deletions cut 6 bases from V and 11 bases from J, with 22 bases between. The DNA of the CDR3 is TGTGCCAGCAGTGAAACCGGGACCGCCGATATCGCTTTCTTT. Translation gives CASSETGTADIAFF.

The gene calls are TRBV2 and TRBJ2-6; D is ambiguous. CDR3 size: 15 residues. In germline, CDR1 is SNHLY, CDR2 FYNNEI. Deletions cut 6 bases from V and 1 base from J, with 10 bases between. The CDR3 nucleotides are TGTGCCAGCAGCGAGACGCGGTCTGGGGCCAACGTCCTGACTTTC. Residues: CASSETRSGANVLTF.

This clonotype was picked up a small number of times. This chain links TRBV2 with TRBJ1-4; maybe TRBD1 (6 bases). The CDR3 totals 14 residues. From germline, CDR1 is SNHLY and CDR2 FYNNEI. V gave up 2 bases and J gave up 7 bases, with 11 bases separating them. The CDR3 is CASSEQGLGEKLFF. The CDR3 nucleotides are TGTGCCAGCAGTGAACAGGGGCTCGGTGAAAAACTGTTTTTT.

The gene calls are TRBV2 and TRBJ1-2; 7 bases map to TRBD1. Per the germline V gene, CDR1 is SNHLY and CDR2 is FYNNEI. The ends lost 0 bases at V and 5 bases at J; junction bases unmatched: 9. This CDR3 has 16 amino acids. CDR3 nucleotide sequence: TGTGCCAGCAGTGAAGCCTCCAGGACAGGAGAATATGGCTACACCTTC. Translation: CASSEASRTGEYGYTF.

V and J are TRBV4-2 and TRBJ2-2, with D unclear. The V end lost 0 bases, the J end lost 0 bases, and 8 bases lay between the germline ends. CDR1 and CDR2 (germline): LGHNA, YNFKEQ. There are 16 residues in the CDR3. CDR3 nucleotides: TGTGCCAGCAGCCAAGACGACGGCGCGAACACCGGGGAGCTGTTTTTT. Residues: CASSQDDGANTGELFF.

This clonotype was seen more than once but under ten times. The CDR3 sequence: CASSLRGGAVRQNIQYF. CDR3 sequence (DNA): TGTGCCAGCAGTTTACGGGGGGGCGCGGTTCGCCAAAACATTCAGTACTTC. The chain employs TRBV27 and TRBJ2-4; 8 bases line up with TRBD2. The CDR3 consists of 17 residues. The V gene's germline CDR1 is MNHEY and CDR2 SMNVEV (reference sequence). The V and J ends lost 2 bases and 5 bases, in that order; junction bases with no gene match: 11.